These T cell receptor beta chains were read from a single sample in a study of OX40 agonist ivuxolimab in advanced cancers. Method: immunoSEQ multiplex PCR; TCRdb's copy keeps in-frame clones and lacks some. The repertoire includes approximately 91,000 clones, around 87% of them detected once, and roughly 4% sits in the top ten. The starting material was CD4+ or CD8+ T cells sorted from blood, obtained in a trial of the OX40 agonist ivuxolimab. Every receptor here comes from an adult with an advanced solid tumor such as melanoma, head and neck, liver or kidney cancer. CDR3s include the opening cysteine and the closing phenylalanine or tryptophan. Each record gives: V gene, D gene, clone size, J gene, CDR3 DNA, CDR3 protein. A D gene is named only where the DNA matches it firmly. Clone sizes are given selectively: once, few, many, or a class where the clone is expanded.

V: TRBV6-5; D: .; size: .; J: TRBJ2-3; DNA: TGTGCCAGCAACGACGTCTCAGATACGCAGTATTTT; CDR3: CASNDVSDTQYF
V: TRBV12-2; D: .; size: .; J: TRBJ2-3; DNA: TGTGCAAGTCGCTTCATGAAGGGACGTCGATATACAGATACGCAGTATTTT; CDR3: CASRFMKGRRYTDTQYF
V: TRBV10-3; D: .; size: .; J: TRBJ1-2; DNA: TGTGCCATCTCCGACATGGGCGGCTACACCTTC; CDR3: CAISDMGGYTF
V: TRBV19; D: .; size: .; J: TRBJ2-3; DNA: TGTGCCAGTAGTATAATGGGTGGCACAGATACGCAGTATTTT; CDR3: CASSIMGGTDTQYF
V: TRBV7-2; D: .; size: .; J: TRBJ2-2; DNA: TGTGCCAGCAGCCTACGGGGTTTCGGGGAGCTGTTTTTT; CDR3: CASSLRGFGELFF
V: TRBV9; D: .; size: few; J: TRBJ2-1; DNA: TGTGCCAGCAGCGCCGGGACATTGGGGAAAAATGAGCAGTTCTTC; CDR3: CASSAGTLGKNEQFF
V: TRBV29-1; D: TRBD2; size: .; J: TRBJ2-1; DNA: TGCAGCGTTGAATTAGCGGGAAGAAATGAGCAGTTCTTC; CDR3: CSVELAGRNEQFF
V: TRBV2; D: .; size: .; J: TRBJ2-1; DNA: TGTGCCAGCAGCCTAGGGGCTAGCGAAGAGTTCTTC; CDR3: CASSLGASEEFF
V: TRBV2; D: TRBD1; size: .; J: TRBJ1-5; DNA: TGTGCCAGCAGTGAATGGGGCAGGGGGAACGGTGGCAATCAGCCCCAGCATTTT; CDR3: CASSEWGRGNGGNQPQHF
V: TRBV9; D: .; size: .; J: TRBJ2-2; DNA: TGTGCCAGCAGCGTAGCCAGCGACACCGGGGAGCTGTTTTTT; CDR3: CASSVASDTGELFF
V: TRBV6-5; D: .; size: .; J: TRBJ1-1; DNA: TGTGCCAGCAGTTACTCCAAGAACACTGAAGCTTTCTTT; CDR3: CASSYSKNTEAFF
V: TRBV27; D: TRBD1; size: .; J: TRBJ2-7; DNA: TGTGCCAGCAGTTCCACGAAATCCGGGACAGCGTACGAGCAGTACTTC; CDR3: CASSSTKSGTAYEQYF
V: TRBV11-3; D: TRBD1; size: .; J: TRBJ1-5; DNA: TGTGCCAGCAGCTATGACAGGGATCAGCCCCAGCATTTT; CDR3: CASSYDRDQPQHF
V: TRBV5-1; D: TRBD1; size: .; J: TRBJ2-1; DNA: TGCGCCAGCAGCTACGACTTGGACAGGAATGAGCAGTTCTTC; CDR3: CASSYDLDRNEQFF
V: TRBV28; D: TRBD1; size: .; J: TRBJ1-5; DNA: TGTGCCAGCAGTTTAGGGACAGGTAATCAGCCCCAGCATTTT; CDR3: CASSLGTGNQPQHF
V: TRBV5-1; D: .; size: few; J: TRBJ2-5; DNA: TGCGCCAGCAGCAAAGAGCCCGGCGGTCAAGAGACCCAGTACTTC; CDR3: CASSKEPGGQETQYF
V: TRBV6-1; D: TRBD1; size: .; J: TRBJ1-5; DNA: TGTGCCAGCAGTGAAGTCGGGTGGGGGACAGGGGGCAATCAGCCCCAGCATTTT; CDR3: CASSEVGWGTGGNQPQHF
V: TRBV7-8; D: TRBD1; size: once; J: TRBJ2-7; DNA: TGTGCCAGCAGCCCGGGACAGGGAGGCTACGAGCAGTACTTC; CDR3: CASSPGQGGYEQYF
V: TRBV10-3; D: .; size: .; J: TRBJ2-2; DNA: TGTGCCATCAGTGTCAGATCAACAGGGAACACCGGGGAGCTGTTTTTT; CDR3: CAISVRSTGNTGELFF
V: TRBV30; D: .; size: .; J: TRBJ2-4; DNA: TGTGCCTGGAGTGTAGGAGAGGTCGAAAACATTCAGTACTTC; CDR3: CAWSVGEVENIQYF
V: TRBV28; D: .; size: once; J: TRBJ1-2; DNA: TGTGCCAGCAGTTTAAACGGGGGCTATGGCTACACCTTC; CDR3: CASSLNGGYGYTF
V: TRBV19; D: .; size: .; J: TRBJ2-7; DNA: TGTGCCAGTAGTATCTCCCCGGTGGGGGGACTTCCCTACGAGCAGTACTTC; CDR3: CASSISPVGGLPYEQYF
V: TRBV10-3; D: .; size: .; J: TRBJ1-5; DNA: TGTGCCATCAGAGAGGGGTTGGGAGGCAATCAGCCCCAGCATTTT; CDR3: CAIREGLGGNQPQHF
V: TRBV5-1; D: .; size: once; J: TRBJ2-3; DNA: TGCGCCAGCAGCTTAGAGACTAGATCGGGAGATACGCAGTATTTT; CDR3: CASSLETRSGDTQYF
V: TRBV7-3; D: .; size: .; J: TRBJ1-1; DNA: TGTGCCAGCAGCTTTGACATCCAACAGCAGGAGGCTTTCTTT; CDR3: CASSFDIQQQEAFF
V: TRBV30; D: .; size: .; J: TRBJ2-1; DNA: TGTGCCTGGAGTGTACAGAGGGTCGGGAATGAGCAGTTCTTC; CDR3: CAWSVQRVGNEQFF
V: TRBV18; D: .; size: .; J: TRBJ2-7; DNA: TGTGCCAGCCGGAGTAGGGACGAGCAGTACTTC; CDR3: CASRSRDEQYF
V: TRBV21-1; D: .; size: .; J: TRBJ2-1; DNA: TGTGCCAGCAGCAAATCCGAACTAGCGGCAAACAATGAGCAGTTCTTC; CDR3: CASSKSELAANNEQFF
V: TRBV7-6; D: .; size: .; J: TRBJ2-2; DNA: TGTGCCAGCAGCTTAGCTCTCACCGGGGAGCTGTTTTTT; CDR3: CASSLALTGELFF
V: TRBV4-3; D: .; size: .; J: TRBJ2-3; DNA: TGCGCCAGCAGCCACCCAGGGACTGCCGATACGCAGTATTTT; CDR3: CASSHPGTADTQYF
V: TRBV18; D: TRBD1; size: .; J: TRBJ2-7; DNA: TGTGCCAGCTCACCAGGGACAGGGTCCTCCTACGAGCAGTACTTC; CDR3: CASSPGTGSSYEQYF
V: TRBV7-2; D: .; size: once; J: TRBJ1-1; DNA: TGTGCCAGCAGCCGAAACCCCTGGGCAGCTAACACTGAAGCTTTCTTT; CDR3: CASSRNPWAANTEAFF
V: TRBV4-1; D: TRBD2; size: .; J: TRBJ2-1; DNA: TGCGCCAGCAGCCAACTGGGCAGCGGGGGCCTCTACAATGAGCAGTTCTTC; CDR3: CASSQLGSGGLYNEQFF
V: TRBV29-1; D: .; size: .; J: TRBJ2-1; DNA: TGCAGCGTTGAAGATCTTGGTAGCAGAAACTACAATGAGCAGTTCTTC; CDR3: CSVEDLGSRNYNEQFF
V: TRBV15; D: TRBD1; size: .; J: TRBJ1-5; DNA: TGTGCCACCCGCGAGGGACAGGGGTTCCCGTATAGCAATCAGCCCCAGCATTTT; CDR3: CATREGQGFPYSNQPQHF
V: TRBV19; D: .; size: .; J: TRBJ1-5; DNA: TGTGCCAGTAGTTTCCAGGGTGATCAGCCCCAGCATTTT; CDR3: CASSFQGDQPQHF
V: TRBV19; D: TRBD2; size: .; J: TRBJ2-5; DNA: TGTGCCAGTAGCCCCGTGATAGCGGGAGGCCTCTCAACAGCCCAGTACTTC; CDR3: CASSPVIAGGLSTAQYF
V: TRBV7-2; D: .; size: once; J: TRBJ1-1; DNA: TGTGCCAGCAGCCGGGAGGCGGGGCCGGACACTGAAGCTTTCTTT; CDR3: CASSREAGPDTEAFF
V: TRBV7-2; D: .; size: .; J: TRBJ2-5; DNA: TGTGCCAGCAGCCCCGCGGAGACCCAGTACTTC; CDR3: CASSPAETQYF
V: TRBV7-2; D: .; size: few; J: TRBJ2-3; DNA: TGTGCCAGCAGCTTACTTATTCAGGCAACCACAGATACGCAGTATTTT; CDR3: CASSLLIQATTDTQYF
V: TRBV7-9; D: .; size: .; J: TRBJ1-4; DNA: TGTGCCAGCAGGTTCGGGGATGCTGAAAAACTGTTTTTT; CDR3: CASRFGDAEKLFF
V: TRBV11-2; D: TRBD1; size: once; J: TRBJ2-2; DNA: TGTGCCAGCAGCCAAGACAGGGGCGGGAACACCGGGGAGCTGTTTTTT; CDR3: CASSQDRGGNTGELFF
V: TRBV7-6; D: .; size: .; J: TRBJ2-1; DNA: TGTGCCAGCAGCTTAAGGGTGGGACACGAGCAGTTCTTC; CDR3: CASSLRVGHEQFF
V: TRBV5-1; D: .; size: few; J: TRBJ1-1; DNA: TGCGCCAGCAGCTTGGATCTACTTCCGAACACTGAAGCTTTCTTT; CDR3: CASSLDLLPNTEAFF
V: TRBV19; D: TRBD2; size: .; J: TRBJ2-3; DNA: TGTGCCAGTAGTATAGCGGGAGGGGGAACAGATACGCAGTATTTT; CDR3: CASSIAGGGTDTQYF
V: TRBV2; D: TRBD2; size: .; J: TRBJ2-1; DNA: TGTGCCAGCAGTGAAGAACGGGGGCTAGCGGGAAAGGGGAATGAGCAGTTCTTC; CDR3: CASSEERGLAGKGNEQFF
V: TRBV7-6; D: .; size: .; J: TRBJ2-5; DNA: TGTGCCAGCAGCCCAGGACGGGAGCAAGAGACCCAGTACTTC; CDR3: CASSPGREQETQYF
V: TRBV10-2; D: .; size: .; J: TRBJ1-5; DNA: TGCGCCAGCAGTTTGGATCGAAACAATCAGCCCCAGCATTTT; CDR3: CASSLDRNNQPQHF
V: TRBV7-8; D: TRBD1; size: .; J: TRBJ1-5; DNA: TGTGCCAGCAGCGACAGGGGGCGAAATAGCAATCAGCCCCAGCATTTT; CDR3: CASSDRGRNSNQPQHF
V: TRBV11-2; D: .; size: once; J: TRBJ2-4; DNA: TGTGCCAGCAGCTGGTCGCCCAAAAACATTCAGTACTTC; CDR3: CASSWSPKNIQYF
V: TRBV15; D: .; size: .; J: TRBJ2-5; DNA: TGTGCCACCAGCTTGGACTACTACCAAGAGACCCAGTACTTC; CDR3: CATSLDYYQETQYF
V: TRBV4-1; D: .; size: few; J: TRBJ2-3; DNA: TGCGCCAGCAGCCAAGCCGGGGATTGGAGGTTTCCGCAGTATTTT; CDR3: CASSQAGDWRFPQYF
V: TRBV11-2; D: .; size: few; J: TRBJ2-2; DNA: TGTGCCAGCAGCTTAGCCCGGGGGGAGCTGTTTTTT; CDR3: CASSLARGELFF
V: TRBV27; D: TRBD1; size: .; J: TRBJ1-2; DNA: TGTGCCAGCAGTTTACTGGGACAGGGGGCAAGTGGCTACACCTTC; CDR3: CASSLLGQGASGYTF